This T cell receptor (beta chain) comes out of a study of cytomegalovirus exposure and HLA in healthy donors (TCRdb year 2017). Regarding the complete study: According to an earlier analysis of a few hundred of the donors, about 170 million T cells yielded 100 million or so unique TCR beta sequences and roughly 280 Gb of sequence data. The study combined high-throughput TCR immunosequencing, statistical association of individual TCRs with disease status, and machine learning to predict cytomegalovirus infection status. Typing coverage differed by locus: A, B, C, DRB1 and DQB1 were typed in about 620-630 donors, DQA1 in 500 to 550, DPA1 in over 600, and DPB1 in 400 to 480. Roughly 300 gigabases of sequencing data and approximately 93 million unique TCR sequences were included in an early release covering several hundred HLA-typed donors. All discovery cohort repertoires had been generated on a single sequencing platform. Rather than using new phenotypic data, the later analysis identified candidate immune exposures from TCR beta sequences and from how often those sequences occurred across donors. The genetic ancestry cluster associated with self-reported Caucasian donors included over 65% of the roughly 410 genotyped donors. The study used immunosequencing to profile the T cell repertoires of several hundred subjects and linked those repertoires to cytomegalovirus serostatus. Across some 400 genotyped donors of the cohort, an average of approximately 240,000 unique TCR beta nucleotide sequences per donor were sequenced, and around 20% of those sequences were non-productive. Class I and class II HLA loci were covered by the typing at four-digit resolution. Alongside the repertoire data, information on donor age, sex, ethnicity and CMV serostatus was compiled. A later genetic analysis used genome-wide SNP genotypes for about 60% of the roughly 670 donors, treating that subset as a discovery cohort. In an earlier analysis of 550 to 700 of the donors, high-throughput TCR beta sequencing was used to judge whether each TCR beta V gene segment behaved as functional or pseudogenic. In a later analysis, previously published TCR beta repertoires from 670 or so donors were re-analyzed and high-resolution HLA genotyping was added so that TCR occurrence patterns could be studied. Besides the first cohort of roughly 640 subjects, a separate validation cohort made up of 120 different subjects was used. Several DR-DQ haplotypes were handled as single units for association and clustering, since linkage in the cohort was strong. The study was designed to test whether signatures of past pathogen exposure could be identified by cataloging public T cell receptors. The paper's findings and limits, for the study overall: Immune exposure information for the cohort was limited to CMV serostatus. Across donors, most TCR sequences were observed very rarely, whereas some public TCRs were present in many individuals. In the study, around 160 TCR beta chains were listed as associated with cytomegalovirus. A further reported finding was that TCR beta sequences accurately predicted the HLA-A and HLA-B alleles for most subjects in the first cohort. In a later analysis, TCR association rates were found to vary across HLA loci, with the most associated TCRs seen for DRB1 alleles and the fewest for HLA-C alleles. When HLA alleles, especially DR and DQ, strongly co-occurred, TCR associations were difficult to assign to individual alleles. Roughly uniform sequencing depth across donors was assumed in presence/absence analyses, although this assumption may not hold. In a later genetic analysis, a missense DCLRE1C variant was associated with V-gene and J-gene trimming of TCR beta chains, and the association was replicated in an independent cohort. The authors suggested that the approach could potentially be extended to other disease states and immunological phenotypes. A cluster of highly shared sequence variants was judged likely to represent a technical artifact of the sequencing pipeline. A few of the identified cytomegalovirus-associated TCR beta chains were confirmed in vitro to be specific for cytomegalovirus antigens. Linkage disequilibrium might explain the correlated functional status among segregating V segments, but an unknown experimental factor could not be ruled out. Because HLA typing was unavailable for some donors at each locus, only the typed subset was used in association tests. Seventeen rarely observed V segments, including chromosome 9 orphons, were excluded from the earlier analysis of a few hundred of the donors because counts were too low. Most CMV-associated TCR beta chains appeared to be HLA-restricted in a later analysis, and the HLA associations seemed to be driven largely by CMV exposure. This cohort had only TCR beta chains sequenced, and the lack of alpha or paired-chain data limited which features could be detected. A later analysis reported that several top co-occurrence clusters appeared linked to parvovirus B19, influenza, CMV and Epstein-Barr virus. In both the original and validation cohorts, the classifier was reported to diagnose cytomegalovirus status with high specificity and sensitivity. According to a later genetic analysis, donors in an Asian-associated ancestry cluster had fewer N-insertions in productive TCRs than the approximately 700-donor mean. At a false discovery rate of 0.05, a later analysis linked about 17,000 TCR beta sequences to specific HLA alleles. Broadly in line with IMGT annotations, most TCR beta V segments showed up in productive rearrangements about 90% or about 30% of the time in an earlier analysis of 450 to 750 of the donors. A later analysis found that HLA-associated TCR beta chains were more clonally expanded and had lower generation probabilities than equally common non-associated chains.

The library was obtained by the immunoSEQ multiplex PCR assay. The multiplex PCR relied on a mix of 60 forward primers for TCR Vbeta segments and 13 reverse primers for TCR Jbeta segments. A multiplex PCR assay on genomic DNA amplified the CDR3 region of rearranged TCR beta genes. On the Illumina HiSeq System, the amplified TCR beta libraries were sequenced as 87-base-pair reads. For the original study's pipeline: A later analysis counted tens of millions of unique TCR beta chains across the 666 repertoires, and some 11 million of these chains were shared by at least two donors. Raw reads were error-corrected and collapsed into unique sequences by a nearest-neighbor algorithm in which closely related sequences were merged to remove PCR and sequencing errors. CDR3 sequences were aligned to IMGT reference sequences to assign V, D and J gene segments. Each retained sequence needed at least a six-nucleotide match to both a V gene segment and a J gene segment. A rearrangement was called productive if the CDR3 had no stop codons and remained in frame with V and J, and every other rearrangement was called non-productive. CDR3 was defined by IMGT convention, running from the second conserved V-encoded cysteine to the conserved J-encoded phenylalanine. In an earlier analysis of just under 600 of the donors, sequences lacking an unambiguous match to a single V gene segment were excluded. In an earlier analysis of almost 600 of the donors, a V segment was called functional when productive rearrangements were above 56.7%, and segregating when the standard deviation between donors exceeded 5%. To diagnose cytomegalovirus status from the catalog of TCR beta chain sequences, a statistical classification framework was built. In a later analysis, V and J genes were assigned by comparing TCR nucleotide sequences against IMGT/GENE-DB human TR gene sequences. In a later analysis, CDR3 sequences and most-parsimonious VDJ recombination scenarios were assigned using the TCRdist pipeline. In a later analysis, every TCR beta chain was defined by the combination of its CDR3 amino acid sequence and its V-gene family, and reads without a unique V-gene family were dropped. As a way to deal with suspected cross-contamination and a sequencing artifact, a later analysis dropped over 550 nucleotide sequences that were highly shared and had low generation probability. In a later analysis, a clonal expansion index for each public chain was calculated from normalized within-repertoire ranks of inferred template counts. A later analysis computed generation probabilities with a VDJ recombination model fitted to out-of-frame rearrangements, and checked the results against IGoR. In a later analysis, hypergeometric tests were used to score TCR-TCR, TCR-HLA and TCR-CMV co-occurrence, with a repertoire-size bias correction applied to TCR pairs. False discovery rates were estimated in a later analysis by permuting HLA or CMV assignments 20 times. In a later analysis, co-occurring TCRs were grouped with DBSCAN, and TCRdist sequence similarity was added when clustering was performed within HLA-allele-positive subsets. Co-occurrence clustering excluded repertoires with fewer than 30,000 or more than 120,000 public chains, plus five with anomalous nucleotide sharing. The immuneACCESS repertoire file appears here via TCRdb, limited to in-frame rearrangements. These files lack a portion of the clones; in checked studies, under half of the deficit traces to unresolved V genes, and the cause of the others is not known. The V and J calls and clone size were taken over from that table, and D and trimming were inferred from the DNA. This sample lists about 110,000 clones; around 70% were detected once. Together, the top ten hold 3.2% of the sample.

In total, 500 to 700 healthy bone marrow donors made up the cohort. All cohort members were sampled while nominally healthy, although unrecorded immune exposures were likely present. The donor tested CMV seronegative, placing the donor among the roughly 340 seronegative members of the cohort. Each donor provided a peripheral blood sample, and peripheral blood mononuclear cells were used for TCR beta sequencing. Genomic DNA was extracted from the blood cell samples with the Qiagen DNeasy Blood Extraction Kit. This clone appeared once. Its cognate antigen has yet to be identified. No quality values exist for individual bases; no much larger clone is one base distant. The sample was PBMCs. This sequence originates from a man aged 25-45 years in good health and CMV-seronegative.

The nucleotides are TGCAGCGTCCTTAGACAGGGGGCAGGCGGGGAGCTGTTTTTT. Its coded protein is CSVLRQGAGGELFF. This chain joins TRBV29-1 to TRBJ2-2; 10 junctional bases match TRBD1. The germline V end is reduced by 6 bases and the J end by 7 bases; junction bases left unmatched: 8. Taken from cysteine to phenylalanine, the CDR3 has 14 residues. Only the CDR3 part of the read is kept: 42 bases, read in frame from the first base. The germline V gene specifies SQVTM as CDR1 and ANQGSEA as CDR2.